A single sample is the source of the 18 T cell receptor beta chains below, sequenced in a study of T cells after yellow fever vaccination. TCRdb re-derived calls from the 5' RACE reads in MiXCR, one entry per CDR3 protein. The table lists under 70,000 distinct CDR3 sequences, more than 5.5% of them singletons. The sequencing used CD8+ T cells sorted from PBMCs, collected on the day of the first yellow fever vaccination. These receptors were obtained from a man aged 18 to 29 who received the YFV17D yellow fever vaccine.

V gene TRBV27 combines with J gene TRBJ2-2; D unclear. The CDR3 runs 13 residues. Trimming stripped 2 bases from V and 5 bases from J, with 6 bases between. Germline assignment: CDR1 MNHEY and CDR2 SMNVEV (reference sequence). The chain's CDR3 is CASSLILTGELFF. Written as DNA, the CDR3 is TGTGCCAGCAGTTTAATTTTGACCGGGGAGCTGTTTTTT.

This clonotype was counted many times. The J gene is TRBJ2-2, the V gene TRBV4-1; D is ambiguous. The CDR3 loop spans 15 amino acids. Germline CDR1 is MGHRA and CDR2 is YSYEKL. V was clipped by 5 bases and J by 0 bases, with 10 bases between them. The CDR3 nucleotides read TGCGCCAGCAGCAGGACCCTCGCGAACACCGGGGAGCTGTTTTTT. Its translation: CASSRTLANTGELFF.

The chain joins TRBV19 to TRBJ2-3, with 8 bases aligning to TRBD1. The V and J ends lost 2 bases and 5 bases, in that order; junction bases with no gene match: 6. The CDR3 is made up of 15 amino acids. Germline CDR1 is LNHDA and CDR2 is SQIVND (reference sequence). CDR3: CASSILGQAIDTQYF. The CDR3 DNA sequence: TGTGCCAGTAGTATACTGGGACAGGCCATAGATACGCAGTATTTT.

This clonotype came up many times. The V call is TRBV11-3, the J call TRBJ2-1; the match to TRBD2 covers 9 bases. The CDR3 is 11 residues long. The germline V gene encodes CDR1 SGHNT and CDR2 YENEEA. Unmatched junction bases numbered 3, after V lost 5 bases and J lost 13 bases. CDR3 DNA: TGTGCCAGCAGCCAGGGACTAGCACAGTTCTTC. Its protein product is CASSQGLAQFF.

This clonotype was observed a handful of times. The CDR3 region has the DNA TGTGCCAGCAGCAGAGGGACTAGCGGGAGCACAGATACGCAGTATTTT. Its translation: CASSRGTSGSTDTQYF. V and J are TRBV7-6 and TRBJ2-3, with 12 positions matching TRBD2. This CDR3 region has 16 residues. The J segment lost 0 bases and the V segment lost 5 bases, leaving 3 bases of the junction unmatched. Germline values: CDR1 SGHVS, CDR2 FNYEAQ.

This clonotype has at least ten counts. The chain links TRBV12-3 or TRBV12-4 to TRBJ2-5; TRBD2 matches 9 bases. The V gene end was trimmed by 7 bases and the J gene end by 2 bases; junction bases not matched to a gene: 5. CDR3 length: 14 residues. The CDR3 here is CASKQRGVQETQYF. The CDR3 DNA follows: TGTGCCAGCAAACAGCGGGGGGTTCAAGAGACCCAGTACTTC.

In this sample, this clonotype turned up many times. V is TRBV27 and J is TRBJ2-3; D gene ambiguous. Deletions cut 5 bases from V and 0 bases from J, with 12 bases between. Germline CDR1 MNHEY, CDR2 SMNVEV (reference sequence). This CDR3 comprises 15 residues. The DNA of the CDR3 is TGTGCCAGCAGTCCCTCTCATCCTAGCACAGATACGCAGTATTTT. It codes for CASSPSHPSTDTQYF.

V is TRBV27 and J is TRBJ2-7, with D possibly called TRBD1 or TRBD2 (5 bases each). CDR1 and CDR2 (germline): MNHEY, SMNVEV (reference sequence). V lost 9 bases, J lost 3 bases, and 18 bases lay in between. This CDR3 spans 14 amino acids. Here the CDR3 DNA reads TGTGCCAGTTCACCAAGCCCAGGGAGCTACGAGCAGTACGTC. Its protein product is CASSPSPGSYEQYV.

This clonotype has a count of ten or more. This chain connects TRBV10-3 to TRBJ2-2; 8 bases agree with TRBD1. Germline CDR1 is ENHRY and CDR2 is SYGVKD. This CDR3 spans 14 amino acids. V gave up 8 bases and J gave up 5 bases; unmatched junction bases: 7. CDR3 amino acids: CAIQDRDVTGELFF. Written as DNA, the CDR3 is TGTGCCATCCAGGACAGGGATGTGACCGGGGAGCTGTTTTTT.

This clonotype was observed a few times. The V call is TRBV19, the J call TRBJ1-1; D gene uncertain. Germline assignment: CDR1 LNHDA and CDR2 SQIVND (reference sequence). CDR3 length: 14 amino acids. Between the trimmed V and J ends, which lost 9 bases and 4 bases, there was a span of 18 bases. CDR3 in amino acids: CASKPGVGGTEAFF. The DNA for the CDR3 is TGTGCCAGCAAACCTGGGGTGGGAGGCACTGAAGCTTTCTTT.

This clonotype was detected a few times. DNA of the CDR3: TGCGCCAGCAGCCAAGACAACCGCATTTCGATTGAGCAGTTCTTC. Amino acids: CASSQDNRISIEQFF. This chain connects TRBV4-1 to TRBJ2-1; D unclear. The V end was cut by 0 bases, the J end by 9 bases, with 15 bases between. CDR1 is MGHRA, CDR2 YSYEKL, per germline. This CDR3 is built from 15 residues.

This clonotype was recorded many times. The gene calls are TRBV7-2 and TRBJ2-5, with D tentatively TRBD1 (6 bases). The V end was cut by 11 bases, the J end by 6 bases, with 25 bases between. Germline lookup yields CDR1 SGHTA and CDR2 FQGNSA. The CDR3 is 15 residues long. In nucleotides, the CDR3 is TGTGCCTCCTTCCGACTGACAGGACTCCATAAGACCCAGTACTTC. Translated, it gives CASFRLTGLHKTQYF.

This clonotype was recorded a few times. This chain uses TRBV3-1 with TRBJ2-5; the D gene is possibly TRBD2 (5 bases). Trimming pared 0 bases from V and 2 bases from J, leaving 7 bases between. The CDR3 contains 14 residues. Germline loops: CDR1 LGHDT, CDR2 YNNKEL (reference sequence). The CDR3 spells CASSQEPGQETQYF. CDR3 DNA: TGTGCCAGCAGCCAAGAGCCGGGGCAAGAGACCCAGTACTTC.

The chain is built from TRBV28 and TRBJ2-2; 9 bases fit TRBD1. This CDR3 comprises 17 residues. CDR1 and CDR2 from the germline V gene are MDHEN and SYDVKM. Trimming removed 5 bases from V and 9 bases from J; junction bases left unmatched: 16. CDR3: CASSPRRRDREIRELFF. The DNA for the CDR3 is TGTGCCAGCAGTCCCCGCCGCCGGGACAGGGAAATCAGGGAGCTGTTTTTT.

About this clonotype: At one of its ends the junction is not consistent with the germline gene, which may arise from a read error. V gene TRBV2 combines with J gene TRBJ2-3; 7 nucleotides align to TRBD1. The V gene's germline CDR1 is SNHLY and CDR2 FYNNEI. The CDR3 loop spans 18 amino acids. The CDR3 loop is CACRQEEVGTASTDTQYF. The CDR3 coding sequence is TGTGCCTGCAGACAGGAAGAGGTCGGGACAGCTAGCACAGATACGCAGTATTTT.

The chain is built from TRBV25-1 and TRBJ1-1; no firm D call. This CDR3 has 15 amino acids. The ends were cut back, 2 bases at V and 1 base at J, with 11 bases in the middle. Germline CDR1 MGHDK, CDR2 SYGVNS. CDR3 nucleotide sequence: TGTGCCAGCAGTGAACAGAACCGGGGGAACACTGAAGCTTTCTTT. Encoded protein: CASSEQNRGNTEAFF.

This clonotype was counted only a few times. V gene TRBV19 combines with J gene TRBJ2-1, with unresolved D. The CDR3 loop spans 15 amino acids. CDR1 and CDR2 from the germline V gene are LNHDA and SQIVND (reference sequence). Trimming shortened V by 6 bases and J by 0 bases, and 12 bases separated the two germline ends. CDR3 protein: CASRLFAGSYNEQFF. Written as DNA, the CDR3 is TGTGCCAGTAGGCTGTTCGCTGGCTCCTACAATGAGCAGTTCTTC.

This clonotype showed up just a few times. The gene calls are TRBV19 and TRBJ1-1; tentatively, D is TRBD1 (5 bases). The CDR3 contains 13 residues. Germline V gene lookup returns CDR1 LNHDA and CDR2 SQIVND (reference sequence). V was shortened by 5 bases and J by 4 bases, with 11 bases between the two germline ends. CDR3 nucleotides: TGTGCCAGTAGTCCAGCAGGGACCACTGAAGCTTTCTTT. Translating gives CASSPAGTTEAFF.